This TCR beta chain was captured in a study of blood T cell repertoires in COVID-19. Study information: PBMCs, B-cell-depleted T cells, or T cells were the source of the cDNA or gDNA that made up the material.

The CDR3 loop spans 13 amino acids. Trimming cost V 2 bases and J 3 bases, with 6 bases left between them. Germline CDR1 reads MDHEN; CDR2 reads SYDVKM. Data came from immunoSEQ multiplex PCR; TCRdb stores just in-frame clones and leaves some out. The repertoire holds approximately 110,000 clones, with about four fifths as singletons. The sample taken for sequencing was peripheral blood. The source is a woman aged 80 or over with acute or convalescent COVID-19. J is TRBJ2-3 and V is TRBV28, with no clear D. The chain's CDR3 is CASSLRVTDTQYF. CDR3 DNA: TGTGCCAGCAGTTTACGGGTGACAGATACGCAGTATTTT.